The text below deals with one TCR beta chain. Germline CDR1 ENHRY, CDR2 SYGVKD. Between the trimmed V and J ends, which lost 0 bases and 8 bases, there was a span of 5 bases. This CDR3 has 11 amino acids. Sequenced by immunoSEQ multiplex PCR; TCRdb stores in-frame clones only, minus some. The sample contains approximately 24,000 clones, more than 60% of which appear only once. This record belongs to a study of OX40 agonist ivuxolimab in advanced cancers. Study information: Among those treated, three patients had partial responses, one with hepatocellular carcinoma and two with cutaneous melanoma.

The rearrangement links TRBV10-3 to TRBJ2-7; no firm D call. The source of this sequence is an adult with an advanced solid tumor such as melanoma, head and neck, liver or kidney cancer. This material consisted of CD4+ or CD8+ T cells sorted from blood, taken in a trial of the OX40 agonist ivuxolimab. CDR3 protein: CAISESGKQYF. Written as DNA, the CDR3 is TGTGCCATCAGTGAGTCTGGCAAGCAGTACTTC.